This is a list of T cell receptor beta chains from one sample in a study of blood T cell repertoires in COVID-19. Repertoires were generated with immunoSEQ multiplex PCR, while TCRdb's copy carries only in-frame clones and drops some. The sample shows 200,000 to 250,000 clones, 85% to 90% of them seen only once. Sequences were obtained from peripheral blood. These receptors all stem from a woman in her forties or fifties with acute or convalescent COVID-19. Each CDR3 is given with its conserved first and last residue. D genes are given only for firm matches. Clone size is stated in some rows and not others, as once, few, many or a class when expanded.

j_gene: TRBJ1-1; d_gene: .; abundance: .; v_gene: TRBV5-6; CDR3aa: CASSFPRGNTEAFF; CDR3nt: TGTGCCAGCAGCTTCCCAAGGGGGAACACTGAAGCTTTCTTT
j_gene: TRBJ2-1; d_gene: TRBD2; abundance: few; v_gene: TRBV7-9; CDR3aa: CASSLLAGLSYNEQFF; CDR3nt: TGTGCCAGCAGCTTACTAGCGGGACTCTCCTACAATGAGCAGTTCTTC
j_gene: TRBJ2-5; d_gene: .; abundance: once; v_gene: TRBV2; CDR3aa: CASRPREVQETQYF; CDR3nt: TGTGCCAGCAGGCCGAGGGAAGTTCAAGAGACCCAGTACTTC
j_gene: TRBJ2-2; d_gene: .; abundance: .; v_gene: TRBV6-2/TRBV6-3; CDR3aa: CASSYGGTGELFF; CDR3nt: TGTGCCAGCAGTTACGGCGGAACCGGGGAGCTGTTTTTT
j_gene: TRBJ2-5; d_gene: TRBD2; abundance: .; v_gene: TRBV7-2; CDR3aa: CASSLDLGLATETQYF; CDR3nt: TGTGCCAGCAGCTTAGATCTAGGACTAGCGACAGAGACCCAGTACTTC
j_gene: TRBJ2-2; d_gene: .; abundance: once; v_gene: TRBV24-1; CDR3aa: CATGDAGAGTGELFF; CDR3nt: TGTGCCACCGGTGATGCAGGGGCCGGCACCGGGGAGCTGTTTTTT
j_gene: TRBJ2-3; d_gene: TRBD2; abundance: .; v_gene: TRBV18; CDR3aa: CASSETSGGTDTQYF; CDR3nt: TGTGCCAGCTCAGAAACTAGCGGTGGCACAGATACGCAGTATTTT
j_gene: TRBJ1-1; d_gene: .; abundance: .; v_gene: TRBV21-1; CDR3aa: CASSPGYDWWAEAFF; CDR3nt: TGTGCCAGCAGCCCTGGGTACGACTGGTGGGCTGAAGCTTTCTTT
j_gene: TRBJ2-7; d_gene: TRBD2; abundance: .; v_gene: TRBV6-2/TRBV6-3; CDR3aa: CASSFHPRLAGEYEQYF; CDR3nt: TGTGCCAGCAGTTTCCACCCTAGACTAGCGGGGGAATACGAGCAGTACTTC
j_gene: TRBJ2-3; d_gene: TRBD2; abundance: .; v_gene: TRBV19; CDR3aa: CASSGTSGSSFTDTQYF; CDR3nt: TGTGCCAGCTCCGGGACTAGCGGGAGTTCATTCACAGATACGCAGTATTTT
j_gene: TRBJ1-2; d_gene: .; abundance: .; v_gene: TRBV7-3; CDR3aa: CASSLVQGAVGYTF; CDR3nt: TGTGCCAGCAGCTTAGTCCAGGGCGCGGTCGGCTACACCTTC
j_gene: TRBJ1-5; d_gene: .; abundance: .; v_gene: TRBV7-8; CDR3aa: CASSLGRQLEYQPQHF; CDR3nt: TGTGCCAGCAGCTTAGGGCGCCAGCTAGAATATCAGCCCCAGCATTTT